This TCR beta chain was captured by sequencing in a study of technical replicates of blood from a handful of donors. The CDR3 contains 16 residues. From germline, CDR1 is SGHTA and CDR2 FQGNSA. Losses at the gene ends were 1 base for V and 0 bases for J; bases not matched to a gene: 5. Using immunoSEQ multiplex PCR, the repertoire was profiled, and TCRdb retains in-frame clones only, with some absent. This sample carries approximately 49,000 clones, about 93% of them seen once, and the ten largest clones take less than 5%. The material sequenced was PBMCs. V is TRBV7-2 and J is TRBJ1-2; 7 bases fit TRBD1. The source of this sequence is a human donor in good health. Some clones in this sample may be carry-over from other donors' samples. CDR3 protein: CASSLDKTGTNYGYTF. CDR3 in DNA: TGTGCCAGCAGCTTAGATAAGACAGGGACTAACTATGGCTACACCTTC.